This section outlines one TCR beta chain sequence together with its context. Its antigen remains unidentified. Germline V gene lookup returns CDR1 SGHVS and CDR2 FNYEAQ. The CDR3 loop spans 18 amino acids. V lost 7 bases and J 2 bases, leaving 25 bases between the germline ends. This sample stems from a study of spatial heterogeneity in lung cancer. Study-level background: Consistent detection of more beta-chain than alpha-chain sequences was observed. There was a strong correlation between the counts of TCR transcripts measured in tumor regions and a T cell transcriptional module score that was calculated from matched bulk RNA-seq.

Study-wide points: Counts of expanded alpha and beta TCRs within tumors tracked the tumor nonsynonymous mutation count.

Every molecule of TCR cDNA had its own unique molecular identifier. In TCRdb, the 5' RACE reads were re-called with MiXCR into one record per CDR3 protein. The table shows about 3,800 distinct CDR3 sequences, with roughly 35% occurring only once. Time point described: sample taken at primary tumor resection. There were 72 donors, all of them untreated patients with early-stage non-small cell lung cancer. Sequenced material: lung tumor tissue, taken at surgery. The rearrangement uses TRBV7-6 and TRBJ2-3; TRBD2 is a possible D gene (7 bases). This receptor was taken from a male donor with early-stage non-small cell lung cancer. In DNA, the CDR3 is TGTGCCAGCACCAAAAGTGGGGGGGCAAGTGCCTACACAGATACGCAGTATTTT. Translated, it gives CASTKSGGASAYTDTQYF.